This T cell receptor (beta chain) was profiled in a study of CD8 T cells in Susac syndrome. The multiple sclerosis control group was made up of treatment-naive patients with stable or active relapsing-remitting disease. Reverse transcription used roughly 0.45 to 1 ug RNA and random hexamers. TCRdb re-derived calls from the immunoSEQ multiplex PCR reads in MiXCR, one entry per CDR3 protein. The data show about 200,000 distinct CDR3 sequences, around 95% seen once. In germline, CDR1 is LGHNA, CDR2 YSLEER. The CDR3 is 15 residues long. V lost 1 base, J lost 2 bases, and 11 bases lay in between. This chain joins TRBV4-3 and TRBJ1-1; no firm D call. This receptor was obtained from a human donor with multiple sclerosis. Sample: CD4+ T cells from PBMCs. The CDR3 region has the DNA TGCGCCAGCAGCCAAGGGACGGGAGCTAACACTGAAGCTTTCTTT. Translated, it gives CASSQGTGANTEAFF.